This TCR beta chain appears in the sequencing data of a study of identical twins. TCRdb ran MiXCR on the 5' RACE reads and lists one entry per CDR3 protein. Of 500,000 to 650,000 distinct CDR3 sequences detected, around 7.5% appear once; the ten largest clones hold roughly 1.5%. On this clonotype: Its cognate antigen is unknown.

Findings and caveats of the study: Researchers reported excess low generation probability among twin-shared out-of-frame alpha sequences. Reduced insertions were recorded for abundant cord blood beta clonotypes, with no such pattern in memory repertoires.

Among all donors, each was a healthy Caucasian. The CDR3 totals 14 residues. Trimming at V came to 11 bases and at J to 9 bases, leaving 8 bases not matched to a gene. This same sample was also taken into another study, of yellow fever vaccine responses in identical twins. This second report adds: The authors reported partly convergent, partly personalized vaccine responses in identical twins.

The TCR originated in a woman aged 18-35 years in good health. Sequences were obtained from PBMCs. J is TRBJ2-2 and V is TRBV12-3 or TRBV12-4; 14 nucleotides line up with TRBD2. The CDR3 coding sequence is TGTGCCGGTGGGACTAGCGGGAGAGAGCGGGAGCTGTTTTTT. Protein product: CAGGTSGRERELFF.